The subject of this entry is one T cell receptor beta chain. The CDR3 is 12 residues long. Trimming stripped 6 bases from V and 12 bases from J, with 15 bases between. Germline CDR1 and CDR2: SGHDN and FVKESK. This sample was taken from a study of CD8 T cells in Susac syndrome. Reverse transcription of roughly 0.5 to 1 ug RNA was performed with random hexamers. TCRdb redid the calling of the immunoSEQ multiplex PCR reads with MiXCR, one entry per CDR3 protein. Of some 250,000 distinct CDR3 sequences in the sample, 90% to 97% were seen once. The rearrangement joins TRBV14 to TRBJ2-1; no clear D gene. The specimen was CD4+ T cells from PBMCs. This sequence originates from a human donor with Susac syndrome. CDR3 sequence: CASRNSSRLQFF. DNA for the CDR3: TGTGCCAGCAGGAACAGCAGCCGCCTGCAGTTCTTC.